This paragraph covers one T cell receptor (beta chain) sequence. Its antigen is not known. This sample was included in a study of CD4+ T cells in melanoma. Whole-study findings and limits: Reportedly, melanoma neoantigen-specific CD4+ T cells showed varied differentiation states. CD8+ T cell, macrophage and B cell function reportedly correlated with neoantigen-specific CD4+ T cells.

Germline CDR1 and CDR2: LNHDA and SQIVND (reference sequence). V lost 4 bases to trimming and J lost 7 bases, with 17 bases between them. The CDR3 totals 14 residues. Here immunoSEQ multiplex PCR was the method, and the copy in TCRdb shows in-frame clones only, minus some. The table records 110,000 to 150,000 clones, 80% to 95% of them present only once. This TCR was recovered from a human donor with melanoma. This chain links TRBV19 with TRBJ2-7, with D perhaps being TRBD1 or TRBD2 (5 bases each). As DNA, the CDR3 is TGTGCCAGTAGTACGCCGGGACGCATGAGAGAGCAGTACTTC. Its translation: CASSTPGRMREQYF.